Presented here are 29 T cell receptor beta chains from one specimen sequenced in a study of response to subunit inactivated influenza vaccine. MiXCR, run by TCRdb on the RT-PCR reads, gives a single entry per CDR3 protein. The sample shows about 780,000 distinct CDR3 sequences, approximately 18% of them seen only once. This material consisted of PBMCs from blood, taken more than 4 days after vaccination. These receptor sequences come from a man aged 45 to 65 who received an inactivated influenza vaccine.

There are many counts of this clonotype. A read error may account for a junction end that differs from germline. The genes are TRBV5-1 and TRBJ2-3; D is possibly TRBD2 (6 bases). The CDR3 runs to 13 residues. Germline CDR1 SGHRS, CDR2 YFSETQ. CDR3 loop: CASRLEGTDTQYF. In DNA form, the CDR3 reads TGCGCCAGCAGGTTGGAGGGGACAGATACGCAGTATTTT.

The rearrangement links TRBV9 to TRBJ2-7; 8 bases map to TRBD2. After removal of 0 bases from V and 3 bases from J, the junction contained 5 bases not matched to a gene. The CDR3 loop spans 15 amino acids. The germline gives CDR1 SGDLS, CDR2 YYNGEE. The CDR3 DNA reads TGTGCCAGCAGCGTAGACGGGGGGGCCTTCTACGAGCAGTACTTC. It yields the protein CASSVDGGAFYEQYF. The full variable domain, completed using reference TRBV9 and TRBJ2-7, is DSGVTQTPKHLITATGQRVTLRCSPRSGDLSVYWYQQSLDQGLQFLIQYYNGEERAKGNILERFSAQQFPDLHSELNLSSLELGDSALYFCASSVDGGAFYEQYFGPGTRLTVT.

This chain joins TRBV29-1 and TRBJ1-2, with 8 bases identical to TRBD1. The germline V gene encodes CDR1 SQVTM and CDR2 ANQGSEA. The junction had 6 bases not matched to a gene; V was cut back by 6 bases and J by 3 bases. This CDR3 region has 13 residues. The CDR3: CSVIWTGYYGYTF. CDR3 DNA sequence: TGCAGCGTGATATGGACAGGGTACTATGGCTACACCTTC.

In its sample, this clonotype was seen a few times. The chain combines TRBV5-1 with TRBJ1-1; 10 bases map to TRBD1. The CDR3 runs to 14 residues. Unmatched junction bases numbered 6, after V lost 4 bases and J lost 6 bases. The germline CDR1 and CDR2 sequences are SGHRS and YFSETQ. The CDR3 here is CASSMTGGNAEAFF. The DNA for the CDR3 is TGCGCCAGCAGCATGACAGGGGGCAACGCTGAAGCTTTCTTT.

As DNA, the CDR3 is TGTGCCAGCATCTGCAGACTAGACTCTCCCCACGAGCAGTACTTC. The encoded protein is CASICRLDSPHEQYF. The V gene is TRBV6-4, the J gene TRBJ2-7; tentatively, D is TRBD2 (6 bases). Trimming took 7 bases from V and 5 from J, leaving 21 bases between them. Germline V gene sequence: CDR1 MRHNA, CDR2 SNTAGT. This CDR3 region has 15 residues.

In its sample, this clonotype was seen many times. This chain connects TRBV20-1 to TRBJ2-2; D remains unclear. CDR3 length: 13 amino acids. From germline, CDR1 is DFQATT and CDR2 SNEGSKA (reference sequence). Trimming stripped 0 bases from V and 7 bases from J, with 9 bases between. The CDR3 protein is CSAREGSVGELFF. CDR3 DNA sequence: TGCAGTGCTAGAGAGGGATCGGTCGGGGAGCTGTTTTTT.

In this sample, this clonotype turned up a few times. This chain links TRBV12-3 or TRBV12-4 with TRBJ2-7, with D unresolved. The CDR3 totals 14 residues. V was shortened by 2 bases and J by 4 bases, with 12 bases between the two germline ends. The CDR3 is CASSLRSGRYEQYF. The CDR3 DNA follows: TGTGCCAGCAGTTTAAGATCCGGACGGTACGAGCAGTACTTC.

Points on this clonotype: One end of the junction is discordant with germline, which a read error may explain. The chain joins TRBV12-3 or TRBV12-4 to TRBJ1-6, with TRBD1 identical over 7 bases. The CDR3 totals 15 residues. The CDR3 DNA follows: TGTGCCAGCAGTCCTACAGGGGCCTACAATTCACCCCTCCACTTT. Translated, it gives CASSPTGAYNSPLHF.

This clonotype was seen many times. The chain carries TRBV4-1 and TRBJ2-7; D tentatively reads TRBD1 or TRBD2 (5 bases each). The V gene's germline CDR1 is MGHRA and CDR2 YSYEKL. The ends were cut back, 6 bases at V and 5 bases at J, with 17 bases in the middle. This CDR3 spans 14 amino acids. The CDR3 DNA is TGCGCCAGCAGGCTTACACGGGACGGGCACGAGCAGTACTTC. Protein product: CASRLTRDGHEQYF.

This rearrangement joins TRBV11-1 to TRBJ2-7, with 8 nucleotides matching TRBD1. Germline CDR1 SGHAT, CDR2 FQDESV (reference sequence). With V trimmed by 5 bases and J by 3 bases, 3 bases remained unmatched. This CDR3 has 13 residues. The CDR3 DNA sequence: TGTGCCAGCAGCACGACAGGGGTCTACGAGCAGTACTTC. Amino acids: CASSTTGVYEQYF.

The genes are TRBV28 and TRBJ1-1; D not certain. From germline, CDR1 is MDHEN and CDR2 SYDVKM. Deletions cut 6 bases from V and 8 bases from J, with 25 bases between. CDR3 length: 16 residues. CDR3 DNA sequence: TGTGCCAGCAGCCGAACGCGTTATCGGGGATCTACCGAAGCTTTCTTT. Its protein is CASSRTRYRGSTEAFF. Combining the CDR3 with reference TRBV28 and TRBJ1-1 gives the whole variable domain DVKVTQSSRYLVKRTGEKVFLECVQDMDHENMFWYRQDPGLGLRLIYFSYDVKMKEKGDIPEGYSVSREKKERFSLILESASTNQTSMYLCASSRTRYRGSTEAFFGQGTRLTVV.

The V call is TRBV7-2, the J call TRBJ2-5; D ambiguous. CDR3 length: 14 residues. Trimming pared 0 bases from V and 5 bases from J, leaving 10 bases between. The germline CDR1 and CDR2 sequences are SGHTA and FQGNSA. This CDR3 is CASSLALGVETQYF. The CDR3 DNA reads TGTGCCAGCAGCTTAGCCCTCGGCGTGGAGACCCAGTACTTC.

The chain has TRBV6-2 or TRBV6-3 and TRBJ2-5; 10 nucleotides agree with TRBD1. Germline lookup yields CDR1 MNHEY and CDR2 SVGEGT. Trimming at V came to 2 bases and at J to 0 bases, leaving 0 bases not matched to a gene. The CDR3 has 15 amino acids. The CDR3 spells CASSYGTGDQETQYF. DNA of the CDR3: TGTGCCAGCAGTTACGGGACAGGGGACCAAGAGACCCAGTACTTC.

This clonotype has a handful of counts. The chain has TRBV11-2 and TRBJ2-5; 13 nucleotides match TRBD2. Trimming removed 5 bases from V and 0 bases from J; junction bases left unmatched: 9. This CDR3 comprises 18 residues. CDR1 SGHAT and CDR2 FQNNGV come from the germline V gene. In nucleotides, the CDR3 is TGTGCCAGCAGCGGACTAGCGGGGGACCCTCGAGACCAAGAGACCCAGTACTTC. It specifies CASSGLAGDPRDQETQYF.

This sequence joins TRBV28 and TRBJ2-7, with unresolved D. The CDR3 spans 13 residues. Trimming took off 3 bases at V and 0 bases at J, with 6 bases between the two ends. Germline-derived CDR1 and CDR2 are MDHEN and SYDVKM. The CDR3 spells CASSFWGSYEQYF. DNA for the CDR3: TGTGCCAGCAGTTTCTGGGGCTCCTACGAGCAGTACTTC.

This clonotype was recorded a few times. In DNA, the CDR3 is TGTGCCAGCGGGAATTGGGGCGGGGCCAACGTCCTGACTTTC. Its protein is CASGNWGGANVLTF. The chain is built from TRBV12-3 or TRBV12-4 and TRBJ2-6, with D possibly TRBD1 on 5 matching bases. The CDR3 consists of 14 residues. V was pared by 8 bases and J by 4 bases, with 12 bases between.

This chain links TRBV5-8 with TRBJ2-3; possibly TRBD2 for D (6 bases). V was cut by 3 bases and J by 0 bases, with 11 bases left in between. Germline V gene lookup returns CDR1 SGHTS and CDR2 YDEGEE. The CDR3 has 15 residues. CDR3 nucleotides: TGTGCCAGCAGCTCATTAGCGGTTAGCACAGATACGCAGTATTTT. Its translation is CASSSLAVSTDTQYF.

The sample holds a few counts of this clonotype. This chain connects TRBV9 to TRBJ1-1; TRBD1 agrees at 7 bases. CDR1 is SGDLS, CDR2 YYNGEE, per germline. The CDR3 is made up of 15 amino acids. With 4 bases clipped from V and 2 bases from J, the junction kept 8 bases outside the gene matches. The CDR3: CASSPRGRGNTEAFF. For the CDR3, the DNA is TGTGCCAGCAGCCCGAGGGGGCGTGGAAACACTGAAGCTTTCTTT.

The sample holds a few counts of this clonotype. The V call is TRBV5-1, the J call TRBJ2-1, with a weak D call TRBD2 (5 bases). V shed 0 bases and J shed 5 bases, with 12 bases lying between them. The CDR3 covers 15 residues. Germline CDR1 SGHRS, CDR2 YFSETQ. The CDR3 sequence is CASSLAGIGNNEQFF. The CDR3 DNA follows: TGCGCCAGCAGCTTGGCCGGGATTGGGAACAATGAGCAGTTCTTC.

Only a few counts were recorded for this clonotype. The J gene is TRBJ2-7, the V gene TRBV20-1; 10 nucleotides agree with TRBD2. With V trimmed by 5 bases and J by 0 bases, 7 bases remained unmatched. Germline CDR1 and CDR2: DFQATT and SNEGSKA (reference sequence). The CDR3 extends over 15 amino acids. CDR3 coding DNA: TGCAGTGCTCCCTCGTCTAGCGGGAGCTCCTACGAGCAGTACTTC. Its translation: CSAPSSSGSSYEQYF.

The chain combines TRBV5-1 with TRBJ2-5; TRBD2 matches at 8 bases. Unmatched junction bases numbered 5, after V lost 0 bases and J lost 4 bases. This CDR3 spans 15 amino acids. Germline V gene lookup returns CDR1 SGHRS and CDR2 YFSETQ. This CDR3 reads CASSLASGGVETQYF. The CDR3 bases are TGCGCCAGCAGCTTGGCCAGCGGGGGAGTAGAGACCCAGTACTTC. Full variable domain (rest looked up from reference TRBV5-1 and TRBJ2-5): KAGVTQTPRYLIKTRGQQVTLSCSPISGHRSVSWYQQTPGQGLQFLFEYFSETQRNKGNFPGRFSGRQFSNSRSEMNVSTLELGDSALYLCASSLASGGVETQYFGPGTRLLVL.

This clonotype appeared a single time. This chain connects TRBV4-3 to TRBJ2-7; 8 nucleotides line up with TRBD2. The CDR3 totals 15 residues. The trim removed 4 bases at V and 4 bases at J, leaving 9 bases unmatched. Looked up from germline, CDR1 is LGHNA and CDR2 is YSLEER. The CDR3 protein is CASSLRPGGEYEQYF. Here the CDR3 DNA reads TGCGCCAGCAGCCTAAGGCCGGGGGGGGAATACGAGCAGTACTTC.

The CDR3, as DNA: TGTGCCAGCAGCTTACAGACTAGCGGGTCGTCCTACAATGAGCAGTTCTTC. It codes for CASSLQTSGSSYNEQFF. V gene TRBV11-2 combines with J gene TRBJ2-1, with 10 bases fitting TRBD2. The V and J ends lost 2 bases and 1 base, in that order; junction bases with no gene match: 5. Germline V gene data show CDR1 as SGHAT and CDR2 as FQNNGV. The CDR3 runs to 17 residues.

The sample holds a few counts of this clonotype. The chain has TRBV2 and TRBJ1-5, with a possible D match to TRBD1 (6 bases). Germline V gene sequence: CDR1 SNHLY, CDR2 FYNNEI. V gave up 9 bases and J gave up 5 bases, with 14 bases separating them. The CDR3 length is 13 residues. CDR3 DNA sequence: TGTGCCAGGATGAACGGGGGCCATCAGCCCCAGCATTTT. Residues: CARMNGGHQPQHF.

This chain connects TRBV6-2 or TRBV6-3 to TRBJ2-7; TRBD2 agrees at 8 bases. CDR1 is MNHEY, CDR2 SVGEGT, per germline. The J segment lost 2 bases and the V segment lost 7 bases, leaving 7 bases of the junction unmatched. This CDR3 region has 14 residues. CDR3 amino acids: CASTTWTSPYEQYF. The CDR3 region has the DNA TGTGCCAGCACCACGTGGACTAGCCCCTACGAGCAGTACTTC.

This rearrangement joins TRBV5-1 to TRBJ2-5; 15 bases agree with TRBD2. After removal of 4 bases from V and 4 bases from J, the junction contained 8 bases not matched to a gene. CDR1 SGHRS and CDR2 YFSETQ come from the germline V gene. This CDR3 is 17 amino acids long. CDR3 residues: CASSRTSGREWGETQYF. DNA of the CDR3: TGCGCCAGCAGCCGGACTAGCGGGAGGGAATGGGGAGAGACCCAGTACTTC.

This clonotype was seen a handful of times. A read error may account for a junction end that differs from germline. This chain uses TRBV5-1 with TRBJ2-1; TRBD2 might be the D (5 bases). In germline, CDR1 is SGHRS, CDR2 YFSETQ. The CDR3 extends over 13 amino acids. The CDR3, as DNA: TGCGCCAGCAGGTTGGAGGTGATCAATGAGCAGTTCTTC. The encoded protein is CASRLEVINEQFF.

This clonotype occurred a few times. The genes are TRBV6-2 or TRBV6-3 and TRBJ2-1; D unresolved. The CDR3 has 15 amino acids. CDR1 is MNHEY and CDR2 is SVGEGT in the germline V gene. Trimming cost V 2 bases and J 6 bases, with 14 bases left between them. In DNA, the CDR3 is TGTGCCAGCAGTTACACCCCCAATACCCTCAATGAGCAGTTCTTC. Translated, it gives CASSYTPNTLNEQFF.

The rearrangement uses TRBV11-2 and TRBJ2-7, with 15 bases that match TRBD2. V gave up 5 bases and J gave up 4 bases; unmatched junction bases: 12. Per germline, CDR1 SGHAT and CDR2 FQNNGV. The CDR3 runs to 18 residues. The CDR3 coding sequence is TGTGCCAGCAGCCCTCGGACTAGCGGGGGGGCTGGATCTTACGAGCAGTACTTC. Translating it yields CASSPRTSGGAGSYEQYF.